A selection of T cell receptor beta chains follows, all from one sample in a study of T cell changes during pregnancy in multiple sclerosis. Profiling relied on immunoSEQ multiplex PCR, and the TCRdb table lists in-frame clones only, not all of them. The sample contains some 71,000 clones, roughly nine tenths of which appear only once. Here the sequenced sample was peripheral blood, taken after pregnancy. These receptors originate from a female donor with multiple sclerosis, enrolled in a pregnancy study. Both conserved end residues are part of each CDR3. Fields, in order: clone size, J gene, D gene, V gene, CDR3 protein, CDR3 DNA. A D gene is named only where the DNA matches it firmly. Clone size, where shown, is once, few, many, or a class for clones that have expanded.

>once|TRBJ2-2|TRBD1|TRBV29-1
CSVISGGGELFF
TGCAGCGTTATCTCAGGGGGCGGGGAGCTGTTTTTT
>-|TRBJ1-5|-|TRBV28
CASSRARARRQPQHF
TGTGCCAGCAGTAGAGCCCGGGCCAGGAGGCAGCCCCAGCATTTT
>-|TRBJ2-3|-|TRBV27
CASSLSEGYGADTQYF
TGTGCCAGCAGTTTATCGGAGGGCTACGGGGCAGATACGCAGTATTTT
>medium-sized|TRBJ1-6|-|TRBV10-3
CAISEQGYNSPLHF
TGTGCCATCAGTGAGCAGGGTTATAATTCACCCCTCCACTTT
>-|TRBJ2-7|TRBD2|TRBV10-3
CAISESAPRLAGGPYEQYF
TGTGCCATCAGTGAGTCAGCCCCCCGACTAGCGGGAGGCCCCTACGAGCAGTACTTC
>-|TRBJ2-7|TRBD1|TRBV7-9
CASSSSRDRGDYEQYF
TGTGCCAGCAGCTCGTCCCGGGACAGGGGGGACTACGAGCAGTACTTC
>-|TRBJ1-5|-|TRBV2
CASNTGTSAPQPQHF
TGTGCCAGCAACACCGGGACATCCGCCCCTCAGCCCCAGCATTTT
>-|TRBJ1-5|-|TRBV19
CASSISWTASNQPQHF
TGTGCCAGTAGTATAAGCTGGACAGCCAGCAATCAGCCCCAGCATTTT
>few|TRBJ2-7|-|TRBV14
CASSLLGSEGYEQYF
TGTGCCAGCAGCCTTCTGGGGAGTGAGGGCTACGAGCAGTACTTC
>once|TRBJ1-1|TRBD1|TRBV27
CASSPFTGVDTEAFF
TGTGCCAGCAGTCCATTCACAGGGGTGGACACTGAAGCTTTCTTT
>-|TRBJ1-2|-|TRBV29-1
CSVRRSGDYGYTF
TGCAGCGTGAGACGGTCCGGAGACTATGGCTACACCTTC
>-|TRBJ2-7|TRBD1|TRBV10-1
CASSESGQGAWYEQYF
TGCGCCAGCAGTGAGTCGGGACAGGGGGCCTGGTACGAGCAGTACTTC